This T cell receptor (beta chain) originates from a study of blood T cell repertoires in COVID-19 (dated by TCRdb to the early 2020s). For the wider study: The collaborator samples originated in the United States, Italy and Spain and spanned the acute and convalescent phases of COVID-19. The prospective study material was composed of cDNA or gDNA derived from T cells, B-cell-depleted T cells, or PBMCs. Subjects who had been exposed to COVID-19, were actively infected with it, or had recovered from it provided the deeply sampled blood TCRbeta repertoires that made up the dataset. The repertoires were made available in a free public database intended to serve as a resource for research on the immune response to SARS-CoV-2. The samples were drawn from the first 160 participants of the ongoing ImmuneRACE study and from over a thousand subjects provided by 6 global collaborators. A de-identified subject ID, COVID-19 status, age in years and sex were almost always included in the sample metadata. HLA class I and class II types, where available, came from metadata supplied by the sample provider rather than from assay-based typing.

Participants in the prospective study were aged about 18 to 95 years, lived in some 24 United States geographic areas, and enrolled through a virtual design. To assign participants to cohorts, the prospective study relied on clinical history that participants themselves reported in a screening survey and a study questionnaire. Mobile phlebotomists in the prospective study collected whole blood, serum and a nasopharyngeal or oropharyngeal swab from every participant. Prospective study participants could optionally give additional blood draws and questionnaires over an approximately two-month period. Before DNA extraction, blood samples from the prospective study were shipped at room temperature or frozen. CDR1 and CDR2, per the germline V gene, are MGHRA and YSYEKL. V is shortened by 4 bases, J by 8 bases, and the region joining them spans 23 bases. The CDR3 runs 16 amino acids, cysteine and phenylalanine included. This entry keeps only the CDR3 DNA: 48 bases, framed from base 1.

To note about this clone: Its binding antigen is unknown. Base qualities are not at hand, and no much larger clone is one base apart.

Paper-wide results and their limitations: The amount of clinical and demographic metadata varied by source and participant and was provided uncurated.

TCRbeta CDR3 regions were amplified from genomic DNA by means of the immunoSEQ Assay, a bias-controlled multiplex PCR. The source study handled its data this way. Within the assay, amplification of reference gene primers was used to estimate how many nucleated cells each sample contained. To quantify the absolute abundance of each unique TCRbeta CDR3 rearrangement, sequence reads were collapsed and filtered. For each sample, productive Simpson clonality was calculated as the square root of Simpson's diversity index over productive rearrangements. Drawn from immuneACCESS, this table holds only the in-frame rearrangements with V and J called that TCRdb kept. Clones are partly lost; checked studies trace under half to an unresolved V gene and leave the rest unexplained. The DNA gave D and trimming, while V, J and clone size come from that table. This sample lists 250,000 or so clones; about 90% were detected once. 0.95% to 1.5% of the sample rests with the top ten.

Rearrangement joined TRBV4-1 to TRBJ1-2, with a weak D call of TRBD1 (6 bases match). The source material was PBMCs or T cells enriched from blood (not recorded which). The clonotype was recovered from a human donor in a cohort exposed to, infected with or recovered from COVID-19 (not recorded which). The donor label of this sample is uncertain. The DNA sequence is as follows: TGCGCCAGCAGCCCCTCCGCGGCGGGGGCGAAGTCGGGCTACACCTTC. Its protein is CASSPSAAGAKSGYTF.